Included here is one T cell receptor beta chain sequence, with context. Clones were read by immunoSEQ multiplex PCR, and TCRdb kept only the in-frame ones, dropping some. This sample yields 200,000 to 300,000 clones, of which around 88% are seen a single time; about 1.2% belongs to the top ten. This record belongs to a study of blood T cell repertoires in COVID-19. In the study overall: The origin of the acute and convalescent COVID-19 samples was the United States, Italy and Spain.

Germline values: CDR1 LNHDA, CDR2 SQIVND (reference sequence). The CDR3 sequence is 15 residues long. Trimming left V 9 bases short and J 9 bases short, with 24 bases between. Researchers sorted participants into cohorts using their self-reported clinical history. The receptor was derived from a middle-aged woman with acute COVID-19. The chain employs TRBV19 and TRBJ2-1; D possibly corresponds to TRBD2 (5 bases). Specimen: PBMCs or T cells enriched from blood (not recorded which). The CDR3, as DNA: TGTGCCAGCACTCCTGCTGCAAACCCTCGGGGTGAGCAGTTCTTC. Translation: CASTPAANPRGEQFF.